This T cell receptor (beta chain) was profiled in a study of blood T cell repertoires in COVID-19. Looking at the study overall: Samples came from the United States, Italy and Spain, spanning acute and convalescent COVID-19. Sources were T cells, B-cell-depleted T cells, or PBMCs; the material itself was cDNA or gDNA.

Deletions cut 4 bases from V and 6 bases from J, with 9 bases between. The CDR3 length is 12 residues. Germline values: CDR1 SGHAT, CDR2 FQDESV (reference sequence). Methods used by the authors: Reference gene primer amplification yielded estimated nucleated cell counts. Repertoires were generated with immunoSEQ multiplex PCR, while TCRdb's copy carries only in-frame clones and drops some. V, J and clone size were drawn from that table, and D and trimming were deduced from the DNA. Of 280,000 or so clones listed, less than 90% are singletons. This chain joins TRBV11-1 and TRBJ1-1; D may be TRBD1 (6 bases). The sequence came from a human donor in a cohort sampled during active COVID-19. The source material was peripheral blood. CDR3 region: CASSYQGSEAFF. The CDR3 region has the DNA TGTGCCAGCAGCTACCAGGGGTCTGAAGCTTTCTTT.